The 19 T cell receptor beta chains in this list originate from one sample, sequenced in a study of T cells after yellow fever vaccination. TCRdb analysed the 5' RACE reads with MiXCR anew, one entry per CDR3 protein. The sample records some 220,000 distinct CDR3 sequences, 3.2% being singletons. Sequencing used CD4+ T cells sorted from PBMCs, obtained 10 days after the yellow fever booster vaccination. These receptors all come from a man younger than 35 who received the YFV17D yellow fever vaccine.

This clonotype has only a few counts. In nucleotides, the CDR3 is TGTGCCAGCAGCCAAAGACAGATCAATCAGCCCCAGCATTTT. It yields the protein CASSQRQINQPQHF. The chain links TRBV7-8 to TRBJ1-5; a weak D match, TRBD1 (5 bases). The V end lost 5 bases, the J end lost 3 bases, and 11 bases lay between the germline ends. Germline V gene lookup returns CDR1 SGHVS and CDR2 FQNEAQ. This CDR3 region has 14 residues. The variable domain in full, with the rest retrieved from reference TRBV7-8 and TRBJ1-5, is GAGVSQSPRYKVAKRGQDVALRCDPISGHVSLFWYQQALGQGPEFLTYFQNEAQLDKSGLPSDRFFAERPEGSVSTLKIQRTQQEDSAVYLCASSQRQINQPQHFGDGTRLSIL.

This clonotype was seen only a few times. The chain couples TRBV12-3 or TRBV12-4 to TRBJ1-1; D uncertain. The CDR3 extends over 13 amino acids. The V and J ends lost 6 bases and 3 bases respectively, with 11 bases between them. CDR3 DNA: TGTGCCAGCAGGTCTCAAGAAGACACTGAAGCTTTCTTT. It codes for CASRSQEDTEAFF.

The V call is TRBV10-2, the J call TRBJ2-7, with no clear D. This CDR3 is built from 13 residues. V gave up 3 bases and J gave up 6 bases, with 12 bases separating them. Germline-derived CDR1 and CDR2 are WSHSY and SAAADI. The CDR3 DNA sequence: TGCGCCAGCAGTGACCCAGGCAAGGGCGAGCAGTACGTC. As protein: CASSDPGKGEQYV.

This chain connects TRBV29-1 to TRBJ2-2; 9 positions agree with TRBD1. This CDR3 is 13 amino acids long. V lost 7 bases to trimming and J lost 3 bases; unmatched junction nucleotides: 3. The germline gives CDR1 SQVTM, CDR2 ANQGSEA. The CDR3: CSARQGDTGELFF. CDR3 sequence (DNA): TGCAGCGCCCGACAGGGGGACACCGGGGAGCTGTTTTTT.

The sample holds many counts of this clonotype. The chain carries TRBV24-1 and TRBJ1-5; a possible D gene is TRBD1 (5 bases). The V gene's germline CDR1 is KGHDR and CDR2 SFDVKD. The CDR3 runs 16 residues. Deletions cut 3 bases from V and 4 bases from J, with 15 bases between. CDR3 coding DNA: TGTGCCACCAGTGATGGGGGACCGTGGGGAAATCAGCCCCAGCATTTT. Translation gives CATSDGGPWGNQPQHF.

At least ten counts were recorded for this clonotype. CDR3 sequence: CASSFLTQNEQFF. The CDR3 DNA sequence: TGTGCCAGCAGCTTCCTGACTCAAAATGAGCAGTTCTTC. The J gene is TRBJ2-1, the V gene TRBV7-9; D not resolved. V shed 3 bases and J shed 7 bases, with 10 bases lying between them. In germline, CDR1 is SEHNR, CDR2 FQNEAQ (reference sequence). This CDR3 is built from 13 residues.

This clonotype was picked up many times. The chain carries TRBV2 and TRBJ1-2; D remains ambiguous. V lost 0 bases and J lost 3, with 5 bases in between. There are 13 residues in the CDR3. In germline, CDR1 is SNHLY, CDR2 FYNNEI. CDR3 protein: CASSEAGYYGYTF. The CDR3 DNA reads TGTGCCAGCAGTGAAGCAGGGTACTATGGCTACACCTTC.

This clonotype was found a few times. This chain connects TRBV7-2 to TRBJ2-3; D is uncertain. This CDR3 region has 13 residues. Trimming took 1 base from V and 4 from J, leaving 6 bases between them. Germline CDR1 and CDR2: SGHTA and FQGNSA. The CDR3 sequence is CASSLDPSDTQYF. The CDR3 DNA reads TGTGCCAGCAGCTTAGATCCGTCAGATACGCAGTATTTT.

This clonotype was detected ten times or more. The chain joins TRBV28 to TRBJ2-7; 7 bases fit TRBD2. From germline, CDR1 is MDHEN and CDR2 SYDVKM. This CDR3 comprises 13 residues. V dropped 6 bases and J dropped 2; count of bases not matched to a gene: 4. CDR3: CASRTGLAYEQYF. CDR3 DNA: TGTGCCAGCAGGACTGGACTAGCCTACGAGCAGTACTTC. The full variable domain, its missing parts supplied by reference TRBV28 and TRBJ2-7, is DVKVTQSSRYLVKRTGEKVFLECVQDMDHENMFWYRQDPGLGLRLIYFSYDVKMKEKGDIPEGYSVSREKKERFSLILESASTNQTSMYLCASRTGLAYEQYFGPGTRLTVT.

This clonotype was detected many times. The CDR3 reads CASKETGAYEQYF. The CDR3 bases are TGCGCCAGCAAGGAGACAGGGGCCTACGAGCAGTACTTC. The chain combines TRBV10-2 with TRBJ2-7; 8 bases agree with TRBD1. After removal of 7 bases from V and 2 bases from J, the junction contained 4 bases not matched to a gene. CDR3 length: 13 residues. Germline-derived CDR1 and CDR2 are WSHSY and SAAADI.

This clonotype was seen ten or more times. The chain recombines TRBV7-2 with TRBJ1-2; D gene uncertain. The germline V gene has CDR1 SGHTA and CDR2 FQGNSA. The CDR3 has 11 residues. Trimming took off 5 bases at V and 4 bases at J, with 5 bases between the two ends. Written as DNA, the CDR3 is TGTGCCAGCAGCCAACGCTATGGCTACACCTTC. This codes for CASSQRYGYTF. The whole variable domain, filled in from reference TRBV7-2 and TRBJ1-2, reads GAGVSQSPSNKVTEKGKDVELRCDPISGHTALYWYRQSLGQGLEFLIYFQGNSAPDKSGLPSDRFSAERTGGSVSTLTIQRTQQEDSAVYLCASSQRYGYTFGSGTRLTVV.

This clonotype was observed many times. The rearrangement links TRBV19 to TRBJ1-1, with D tentatively TRBD1 (5 bases). Per germline, CDR1 LNHDA and CDR2 SQIVND (reference sequence). Trimming removed 5 bases at V and 0 bases at J, with 13 bases between. The CDR3 runs to 15 residues. The CDR3 DNA reads TGTGCCAGTAGTGCCCCGGGGGGGGTGAACACTGAAGCTTTCTTT. This codes for CASSAPGGVNTEAFF.

This clonotype was observed at least ten times. The gene calls are TRBV4-3 and TRBJ2-3; the D is unclear. CDR3 size: 15 residues. V lost 0 bases to trimming and J lost 1 base, with 8 bases between them. The V gene's germline CDR1 is LGHNA and CDR2 YSLEER. DNA of the CDR3: TGCGCCAGCAGCCAAGATACCCGGGGCACAGATACGCAGTATTTT. Its translation: CASSQDTRGTDTQYF.

The chain links TRBV5-4 to TRBJ2-5; 10 bases are a match to TRBD1. Germline V gene data show CDR1 as SGHNT and CDR2 as YYREEE (reference sequence). V shed 3 bases, J shed 5 bases, and the junction held 7 bases outside the gene matches. This CDR3 is 15 amino acids long. The DNA of the CDR3 is TGTGCCAGCAGCTCCACGGGACAGGGGATGGAGACCCAGTACTTC. It translates to CASSSTGQGMETQYF.

The chain recombines TRBV4-1 with TRBJ1-3; no definite D call. V was pared by 1 base and J by 0 bases, with 16 bases between. The CDR3 loop spans 18 amino acids. Germline V CDR1 and CDR2: MGHRA, YSYEKL. CDR3 amino acids: CASSQGRTVLTSGNTIYF. CDR3 DNA: TGCGCCAGCAGCCAAGGCCGGACGGTACTTACCTCTGGAAACACCATATATTTT.

The sample holds many counts of this clonotype. The V gene is TRBV10-3, the J gene TRBJ2-5, with 7 nucleotides matching TRBD1. The V segment lost 10 bases and the J segment 3 bases; nucleotides outside the gene matches: 8. CDR1 is ENHRY and CDR2 is SYGVKD in the germline V gene. The CDR3 covers 13 residues. CDR3 bases: TGTGCCAGCAGGGGGACAGTCGAAGAGACCCAGTACTTC. Its protein product is CASRGTVEETQYF.

This chain joins TRBV20-1 and TRBJ2-7, with D possibly TRBD2 on 7 matching bases. Germline assignment: CDR1 DFQATT and CDR2 SNEGSKA (reference sequence). The CDR3 runs 12 residues. V lost 1 base and J 6 bases, leaving 10 bases between the germline ends. The CDR3 loop reads CSARGGGLEQYV. The CDR3 DNA reads as TGCAGTGCTAGAGGCGGGGGCCTCGAGCAGTACGTC.

This clonotype has at least ten counts. J is TRBJ2-5 and V is TRBV7-2; D is undetermined. The V end lost 1 base, the J end lost 4 bases, and 10 bases lay between the germline ends. The CDR3 is 14 residues long. Germline CDR1 SGHTA, CDR2 FQGNSA. As DNA, the CDR3 is TGTGCCAGCAGCTTAGGATTAACAGTAGAGACCCAGTACTTC. Its translation: CASSLGLTVETQYF. Combining the CDR3 with reference TRBV7-2 and TRBJ2-5 gives the whole variable domain GAGVSQSPSNKVTEKGKDVELRCDPISGHTALYWYRQSLGQGLEFLIYFQGNSAPDKSGLPSDRFSAERTGGSVSTLTIQRTQQEDSAVYLCASSLGLTVETQYFGPGTRLLVL.

The V gene is TRBV18, the J gene TRBJ2-7; tentatively, D is TRBD1 (5 bases). Trimming cost V 4 bases and J 5 bases, with 12 bases left between them. The V gene's germline CDR1 is KGHSH and CDR2 LQKENI. This CDR3 has 13 amino acids. In DNA, the CDR3 is TGTGCCAGCTCACAAAGTCAGGGCGACGAGCAGTACTTC. The encoded protein is CASSQSQGDEQYF.